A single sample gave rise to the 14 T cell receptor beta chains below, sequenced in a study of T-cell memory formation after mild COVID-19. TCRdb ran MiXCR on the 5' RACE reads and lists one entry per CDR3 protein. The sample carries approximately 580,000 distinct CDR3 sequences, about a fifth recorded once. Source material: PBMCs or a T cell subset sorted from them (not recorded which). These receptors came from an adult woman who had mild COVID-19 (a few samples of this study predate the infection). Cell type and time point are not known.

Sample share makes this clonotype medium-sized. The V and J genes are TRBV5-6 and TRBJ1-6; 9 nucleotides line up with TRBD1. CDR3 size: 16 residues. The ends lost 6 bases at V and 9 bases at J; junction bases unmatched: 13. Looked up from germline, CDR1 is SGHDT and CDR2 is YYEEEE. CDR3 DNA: TGTGCCAGCAACTCCCGGACGGGGACAGGGTTTTCACCCCTCCACTTT. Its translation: CASNSRTGTGFSPLHF.

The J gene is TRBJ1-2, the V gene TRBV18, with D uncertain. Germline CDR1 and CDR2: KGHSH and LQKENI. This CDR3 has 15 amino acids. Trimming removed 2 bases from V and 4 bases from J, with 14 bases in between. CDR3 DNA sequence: TGTGCCAGCTCACCAGGCGGATCAACCTCCTATGGCTACACCTTC. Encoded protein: CASSPGGSTSYGYTF.

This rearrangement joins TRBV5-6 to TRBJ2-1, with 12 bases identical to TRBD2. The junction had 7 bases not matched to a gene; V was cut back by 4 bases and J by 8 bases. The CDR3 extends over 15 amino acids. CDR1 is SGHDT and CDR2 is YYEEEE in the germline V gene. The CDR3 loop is CASSPLAGGVDEQFF. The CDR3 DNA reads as TGTGCCAGCAGCCCACTAGCGGGAGGTGTCGATGAGCAGTTCTTC.

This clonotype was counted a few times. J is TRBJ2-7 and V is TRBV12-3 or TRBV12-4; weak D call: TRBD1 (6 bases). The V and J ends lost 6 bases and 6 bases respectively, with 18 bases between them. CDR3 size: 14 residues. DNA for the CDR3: TGTGCCAGCAGGTCCACCTCAGGGGCGAGCGAGCAGTACTTC. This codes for CASRSTSGASEQYF.

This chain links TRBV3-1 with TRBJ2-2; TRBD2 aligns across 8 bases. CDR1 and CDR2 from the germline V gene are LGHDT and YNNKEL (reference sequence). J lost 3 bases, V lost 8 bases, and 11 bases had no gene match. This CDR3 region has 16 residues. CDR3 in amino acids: CASGAGGLTHTGELFF. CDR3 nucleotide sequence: TGTGCCAGCGGGGCGGGGGGCCTGACTCACACCGGGGAGCTGTTTTTT.

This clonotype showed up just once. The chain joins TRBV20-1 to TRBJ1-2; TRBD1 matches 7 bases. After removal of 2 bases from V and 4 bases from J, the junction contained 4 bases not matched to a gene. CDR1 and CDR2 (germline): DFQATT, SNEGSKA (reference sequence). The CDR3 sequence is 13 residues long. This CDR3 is CSARYPGGYGYTF. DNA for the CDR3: TGCAGTGCTAGATATCCAGGGGGCTATGGCTACACCTTC.

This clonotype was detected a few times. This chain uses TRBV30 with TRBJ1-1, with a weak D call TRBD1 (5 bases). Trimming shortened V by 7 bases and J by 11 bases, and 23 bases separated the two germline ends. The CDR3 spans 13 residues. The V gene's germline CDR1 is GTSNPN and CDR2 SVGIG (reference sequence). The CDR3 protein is CAYSQEGPLIAFF. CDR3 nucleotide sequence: TGTGCCTACTCACAGGAGGGGCCCCTGATCGCTTTCTTT.

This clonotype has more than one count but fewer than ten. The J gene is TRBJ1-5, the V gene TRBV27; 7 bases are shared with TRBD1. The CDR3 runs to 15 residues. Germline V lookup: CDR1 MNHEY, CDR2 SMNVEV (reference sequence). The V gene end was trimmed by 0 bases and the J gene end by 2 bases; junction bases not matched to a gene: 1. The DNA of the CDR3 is TGTGCCAGCAGTTTATCCACAGGGGGCAATCAGCCCCAGCATTTT. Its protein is CASSLSTGGNQPQHF.

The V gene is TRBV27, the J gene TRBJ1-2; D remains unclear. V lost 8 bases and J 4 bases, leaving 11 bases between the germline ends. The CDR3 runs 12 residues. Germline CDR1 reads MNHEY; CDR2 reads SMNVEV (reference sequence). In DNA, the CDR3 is TGTGCCAGCTATACCTCTTTCTATGGCTACACCTTC. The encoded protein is CASYTSFYGYTF.

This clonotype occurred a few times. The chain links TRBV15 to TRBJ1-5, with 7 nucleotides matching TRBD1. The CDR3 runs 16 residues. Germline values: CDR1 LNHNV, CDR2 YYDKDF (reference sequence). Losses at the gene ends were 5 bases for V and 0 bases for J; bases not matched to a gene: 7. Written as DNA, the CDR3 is TGTGCCACCAGCCTTGACAGGGCCTATAGCAATCAGCCCCAGCATTTT. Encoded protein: CATSLDRAYSNQPQHF.

CDR3 DNA sequence: TGCGCCAGCAGCCAAGAGATAGGGGTCACCCAGTACTTC. Amino acids: CASSQEIGVTQYF. This sequence joins TRBV4-1 and TRBJ2-5; TRBD1 might be the D (5 bases). The CDR3 is made up of 13 amino acids. Per the germline V gene, CDR1 is MGHRA and CDR2 is YSYEKL. V was clipped by 0 bases and J by 8 bases, with 10 bases between them.

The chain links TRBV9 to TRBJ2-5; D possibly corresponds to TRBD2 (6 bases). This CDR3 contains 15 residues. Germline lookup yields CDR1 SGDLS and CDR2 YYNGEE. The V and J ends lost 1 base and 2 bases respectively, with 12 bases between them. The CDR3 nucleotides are TGTGCCAGCAGCGTAACTTCCGGGACTCAAGAGACCCAGTACTTC. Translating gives CASSVTSGTQETQYF.

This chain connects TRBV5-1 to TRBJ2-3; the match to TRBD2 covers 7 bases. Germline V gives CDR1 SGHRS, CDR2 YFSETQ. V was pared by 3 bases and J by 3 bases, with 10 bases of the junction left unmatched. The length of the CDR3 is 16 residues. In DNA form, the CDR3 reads TGCGCCAGCAGCTGGGGGACTACCCTTAGGACAGATACGCAGTATTTT. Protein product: CASSWGTTLRTDTQYF.

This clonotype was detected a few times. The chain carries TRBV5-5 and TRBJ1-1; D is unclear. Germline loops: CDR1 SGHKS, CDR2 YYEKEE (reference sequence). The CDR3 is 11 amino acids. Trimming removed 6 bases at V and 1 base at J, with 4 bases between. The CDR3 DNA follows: TGTGCCAGCACCAAGAACACTGAAGCTTTCTTT. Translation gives CASTKNTEAFF.